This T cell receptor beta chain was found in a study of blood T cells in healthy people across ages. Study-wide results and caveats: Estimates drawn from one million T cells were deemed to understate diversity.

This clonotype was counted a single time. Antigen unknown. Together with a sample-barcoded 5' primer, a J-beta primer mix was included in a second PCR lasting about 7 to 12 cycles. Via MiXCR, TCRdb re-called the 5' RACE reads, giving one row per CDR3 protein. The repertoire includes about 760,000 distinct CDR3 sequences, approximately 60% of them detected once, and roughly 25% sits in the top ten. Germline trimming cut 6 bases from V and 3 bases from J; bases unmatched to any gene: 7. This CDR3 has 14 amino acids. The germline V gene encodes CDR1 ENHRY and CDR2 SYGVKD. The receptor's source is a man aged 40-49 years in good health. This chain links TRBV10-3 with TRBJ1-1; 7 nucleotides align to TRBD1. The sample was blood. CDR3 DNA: TGTGCCATCAGATCGACAGGGTGGTACACTGAAGCTTTCTTT. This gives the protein CAIRSTGWYTEAFF.